Shown below are 30 T cell receptor beta chains from a single sample sequenced in a study of response to subunit inactivated influenza vaccine. TCRdb reprocessed the RT-PCR reads via MiXCR and lists one record per CDR3 protein. Among 550,000 to 800,000 distinct CDR3 sequences listed, approximately 14% were seen once. The sample here was PBMCs from blood, taken about 11 days after vaccination. Every receptor here comes from a man aged 50-59 years who received an inactivated influenza vaccine.

This clonotype showed up many times. The chain carries TRBV24-1 and TRBJ2-1; 9 bases are shared with TRBD1. The V segment lost 4 bases and the J segment 6 bases; nucleotides outside the gene matches: 9. In germline, CDR1 is KGHDR, CDR2 SFDVKD. CDR3 length: 16 amino acids. Written as DNA, the CDR3 is TGTGCCACCAGTGACGAAGGGACAGGGAGTGGCAATGAGCAGTTCTTC. Translating gives CATSDEGTGSGNEQFF.

The V call is TRBV5-6, the J call TRBJ2-1; 12 bases are a match to TRBD2. Trimming took 3 bases from V and 9 from J; bases not matched to a gene: 4. The CDR3 spans 14 residues. CDR1 SGHDT and CDR2 YYEEEE come from the germline V gene. CDR3 nucleotides: TGTGCCAGCAGCTGGAGGACTAGCGGGACTGAGCAGTTCTTC. It codes for CASSWRTSGTEQFF.

The chain has TRBV5-1 and TRBJ2-7; TRBD1 might be the D (6 bases). The ends were cut back, 0 bases at V and 9 bases at J, with 19 bases in the middle. Per germline, CDR1 SGHRS and CDR2 YFSETQ. This CDR3 contains 15 residues. CDR3 in amino acids: CASSLGNGQSTGQYF. For the CDR3, the DNA is TGCGCCAGCAGCTTGGGTAACGGACAGTCGACCGGGCAGTACTTC.

This clonotype has a single count. J is TRBJ2-7 and V is TRBV28, with 9 bases identical to TRBD1. Trimming at V came to 2 bases and at J to 5 bases, leaving 7 bases not matched to a gene. The germline gives CDR1 MDHEN, CDR2 SYDVKM. This CDR3 comprises 15 residues. CDR3 loop: CASSLGTGSVDEQYF. CDR3 in DNA: TGTGCCAGCAGTTTAGGGACAGGGTCCGTCGACGAGCAGTACTTC.

This clonotype was recorded a few times. The V gene is TRBV20-1, the J gene TRBJ2-7, with D perhaps matching TRBD1 (5 bases). With 3 bases removed from V and 6 bases from J, the gap between germline ends came to 12 bases. From germline, CDR1 is DFQATT and CDR2 SNEGSKA (reference sequence). The CDR3 has 12 amino acids. CDR3 region: CSARGLFLEQYF. CDR3 nucleotide sequence: TGCAGTGCTAGGGGGCTCTTTCTCGAGCAGTACTTC.

This clonotype was recorded a few times. V usage is TRBV10-3 and J usage is TRBJ2-3; 9 bases match TRBD2. This CDR3 comprises 16 residues. With 6 bases clipped from V and 1 base from J, the junction kept 8 bases outside the gene matches. Per the germline V gene, CDR1 is ENHRY and CDR2 is SYGVKD. The CDR3 DNA reads as TGTGCCATCAGGAATGATGGCGGGGGGGGCACAGATACGCAGTATTTT. This translates into CAIRNDGGGGTDTQYF.

There are a few counts of this clonotype. The chain carries TRBV2 and TRBJ2-7; 7 bases line up with TRBD1. V lost 7 bases and J lost 4; bases outside the gene matches: 7. Germline lookup yields CDR1 SNHLY and CDR2 FYNNEI. The CDR3 is made up of 13 amino acids. The CDR3 DNA follows: TGTGCCAGCATAAAGGACAGGCTGTACGAGCAGTACTTC. This encodes CASIKDRLYEQYF.

V is TRBV6-5 and J is TRBJ2-7, with TRBD1 identical over 7 bases. This CDR3 has 14 residues. Germline CDR1 MNHEY, CDR2 SVGAGI. V lost 4 bases, J lost 6 bases, and 9 bases stayed unmatched. The CDR3 sequence: CASSSRGQASEQYF. CDR3 nucleotides: TGTGCCAGCAGTTCCCGAGGACAGGCAAGCGAGCAGTACTTC.

This clonotype was recorded a few times. The rearrangement links TRBV5-1 to TRBJ2-2; 8 nucleotides agree with TRBD2. The CDR3 contains 15 residues. Germline V gene lookup returns CDR1 SGHRS and CDR2 YFSETQ. Losses at the gene ends were 7 bases for V and 1 base for J; bases not matched to a gene: 6. Here the CDR3 reads CASRRGDMNTGELFF. The CDR3 DNA reads TGCGCCAGCCGGCGGGGGGACATGAACACCGGGGAGCTGTTTTTT.

This clonotype has just a few counts. This rearrangement joins TRBV5-1 to TRBJ2-6; weak D call: TRBD1 (6 bases). V was pared by 4 bases and J by 2 bases, with 19 bases between. The CDR3 covers 18 residues. From germline, CDR1 is SGHRS and CDR2 YFSETQ. The DNA for the CDR3 is TGCGCCAGCAGCCTGAATCCCGTTGGGGACACTGGGGCCAACGTCCTGACTTTC. Translating gives CASSLNPVGDTGANVLTF. Combining the CDR3 with reference TRBV5-1 and TRBJ2-6 gives the whole variable domain KAGVTQTPRYLIKTRGQQVTLSCSPISGHRSVSWYQQTPGQGLQFLFEYFSETQRNKGNFPGRFSGRQFSNSRSEMNVSTLELGDSALYLCASSLNPVGDTGANVLTFGAGSRLTVL.

The sample holds a few counts of this clonotype. The chain has TRBV12-3 or TRBV12-4 and TRBJ1-5, with D uncertain. CDR3 size: 12 residues. V was cut by 3 bases and J by 11 bases, with 11 bases left in between. CDR3: CASSFAPETQHF. CDR3 nucleotides: TGTGCCAGCAGTTTCGCCCCTGAGACCCAGCATTTT.

This clonotype was seen more than once but under ten times. The chain recombines TRBV20-1 with TRBJ2-5; no definite D call. Deletions cut 3 bases from V and 0 bases from J, with 8 bases between. From germline, CDR1 is DFQATT and CDR2 SNEGSKA (reference sequence). The CDR3 spans 13 residues. CDR3 region: CSARIGNQETQYF. The CDR3 nucleotides are TGCAGTGCTAGGATTGGCAACCAAGAGACCCAGTACTTC.

The chain is built from TRBV2 and TRBJ2-1, with no clear D. This CDR3 contains 16 residues. Germline CDR1 reads SNHLY; CDR2 reads FYNNEI. V was shortened by 6 bases and J by 0 bases, with 15 bases between the two germline ends. DNA for the CDR3: TGTGCCAGCAGCAAACCACCCAGGTACTCCTACAATGAGCAGTTCTTC. It yields the protein CASSKPPRYSYNEQFF.

This clonotype was recorded many times. The chain carries TRBV25-1 and TRBJ2-2; D might be TRBD2 (5 bases). Germline loops: CDR1 MGHDK, CDR2 SYGVNS. V was pared by 1 base and J by 2 bases, with 8 bases between. The CDR3 consists of 15 residues. The CDR3 DNA reads TGTGCCAGCAGTGAATTTCGGGGTAACACCGGGGAGCTGTTTTTT. It encodes CASSEFRGNTGELFF.

V usage is TRBV3-1 and J usage is TRBJ2-2; D unresolved. The CDR3 extends over 15 amino acids. V lost 4 bases to trimming and J lost 4 bases, with 13 bases between them. Germline CDR1 reads LGHDT; CDR2 reads YNNKEL (reference sequence). The CDR3 sequence is CASSPLLLGTGELFF. CDR3 in DNA: TGTGCCAGCAGCCCACTCCTATTAGGCACCGGGGAGCTGTTTTTT.

The chain joins TRBV30 to TRBJ2-2, with D perhaps TRBD1 (5 bases). Germline-derived CDR1 and CDR2 are GTSNPN and SVGIG (reference sequence). The ends were cut back, 3 bases at V and 5 bases at J, with 13 bases in the middle. The CDR3 has 14 amino acids. As DNA, the CDR3 is TGTGCCTGGAGGGGATTTACAGGAACCGGGGAGCTGTTTTTT. It encodes CAWRGFTGTGELFF.

The sample holds a few counts of this clonotype. The V call is TRBV28, the J call TRBJ2-7; 8 bases fit TRBD1. Germline V lookup: CDR1 MDHEN, CDR2 SYDVKM. This CDR3 region has 13 residues. V gave up 8 bases and J gave up 3 bases; unmatched junction bases: 6. This chain's CDR3 is CASQRTGYYEQYF. Here the CDR3 DNA reads TGTGCCAGCCAGCGGACAGGGTACTACGAGCAGTACTTC. Full variable domain (outside the CDR3, taken from reference TRBV28 and TRBJ2-7): DVKVTQSSRYLVKRTGEKVFLECVQDMDHENMFWYRQDPGLGLRLIYFSYDVKMKEKGDIPEGYSVSREKKERFSLILESASTNQTSMYLCASQRTGYYEQYFGPGTRLTVT.

This sequence joins TRBV29-1 and TRBJ2-5; 8 bases are shared with TRBD1. Trimming cost V 3 bases and J 7 bases; bases outside gene matches: 4. CDR3 length: 12 amino acids. Germline V gene sequence: CDR1 SQVTM, CDR2 ANQGSEA. CDR3 residues: CSVDRGQGTQYF. The CDR3 bases are TGCAGCGTTGACAGGGGGCAGGGGACCCAGTACTTC.

This sequence joins TRBV11-2 and TRBJ2-7, with no clear D. The CDR3 length is 12 residues. Germline V lookup: CDR1 SGHAT, CDR2 FQNNGV. V gave up 7 bases and J gave up 0 bases, with 7 bases separating them. CDR3 sequence (DNA): TGTGCCAGCACGGCGAGCTCCTACGAGCAGTACTTC. Residues: CASTASSYEQYF.

This clonotype was counted at least ten times. The rearrangement joins TRBV3-1 to TRBJ1-6; TRBD1 agrees at 7 bases. Trimming removed 4 bases from V and 9 bases from J; junction bases left unmatched: 0. The germline V gene has CDR1 LGHDT and CDR2 YNNKEL (reference sequence). CDR3 length equals 12 residues. The CDR3 reads CASSRQGSPLHF. For the CDR3, the DNA is TGTGCCAGCAGCCGACAGGGTTCACCCCTCCACTTT.

The V gene is TRBV7-8, the J gene TRBJ2-1, with 11 bases fitting TRBD2. This CDR3 has 15 residues. Losses at the gene ends were 6 bases for V and 9 bases for J; bases not matched to a gene: 10. The germline CDR1 and CDR2 sequences are SGHVS and FQNEAQ. This CDR3 reads CASSVIAGGVGEQFF. CDR3 nucleotides: TGTGCCAGCAGTGTAATAGCGGGAGGGGTGGGTGAGCAGTTCTTC.

This clonotype was seen ten or more times. V gene TRBV20-1 combines with J gene TRBJ2-5, with 13 bases aligning to TRBD2. V lost 3 bases and J lost 7; bases outside the gene matches: 5. The V gene's germline CDR1 is DFQATT and CDR2 SNEGSKA (reference sequence). The CDR3 sequence is 14 residues long. This chain's CDR3 is CSARATSGGVTQYF. Here the CDR3 DNA reads TGCAGTGCTAGGGCAACTAGCGGGGGGGTGACCCAGTACTTC.

This clonotype was seen a handful of times. This chain connects TRBV9 to TRBJ2-7; 7 nucleotides line up with TRBD1. With V trimmed by 5 bases and J by 1 base, 9 bases remained unmatched. CDR3 length equals 15 residues. CDR1 is SGDLS, CDR2 YYNGEE, per germline. CDR3 sequence: CASSGTAEPSYEQYF. For the CDR3, the DNA is TGTGCCAGCAGTGGGACAGCCGAACCGTCCTACGAGCAGTACTTC.

This clonotype has only a few counts. V usage is TRBV10-3 and J usage is TRBJ2-1, with D perhaps TRBD2 (7 bases). There are 18 residues in the CDR3. With 0 bases removed from V and 3 bases from J, the gap between germline ends came to 18 bases. Per germline, CDR1 ENHRY and CDR2 SYGVKD. In DNA, the CDR3 is TGTGCCATCAGTGAGTCGGGGGCTAAGGCTAGCGGCTACAATGAGCAGTTCTTC. Translating gives CAISESGAKASGYNEQFF.

This clonotype was observed a handful of times. The rearrangement links TRBV6-1 to TRBJ2-1, with 9 bases fitting TRBD2. The CDR3 runs 15 residues. Germline-derived CDR1 and CDR2 are MNHNS and SASEGT. V shed 6 bases and J 3 bases; nucleotides not matched to a gene: 6. The chain's CDR3 is CASSPAGGVYNEQFF. In DNA, the CDR3 is TGTGCCAGCAGCCCGGCGGGAGGGGTCTACAATGAGCAGTTCTTC.

The rearrangement uses TRBV11-1 and TRBJ2-5, with 8 bases lining up with TRBD1. The ends lost 5 bases at V and 1 base at J; junction bases unmatched: 6. This CDR3 spans 15 amino acids. Germline V gene lookup returns CDR1 SGHAT and CDR2 FQDESV (reference sequence). The CDR3: CASSLWTGPQETQYF. The CDR3 nucleotides are TGTGCCAGCAGCCTGTGGACAGGGCCCCAAGAGACCCAGTACTTC.

V gene TRBV2 combines with J gene TRBJ2-3, with D possibly TRBD2 on 6 matching bases. Germline loops: CDR1 SNHLY, CDR2 FYNNEI. This CDR3 is built from 14 residues. Trimming stripped 3 bases from V and 5 bases from J, with 12 bases between. The CDR3 spells CASSDRGRGDTQYF. As DNA, the CDR3 is TGTGCCAGCAGTGATCGGGGGAGAGGAGATACGCAGTATTTT.

This clonotype was observed a few times. The chain links TRBV7-9 to TRBJ2-1, with TRBD1 identical over 10 bases. J gave up 3 bases and V 1 base, and 6 bases lay outside the gene matches. Germline V CDR1 and CDR2: SEHNR, FQNEAQ (reference sequence). There are 17 residues in the CDR3. CDR3 coding DNA: TGTGCCAGCAGCTTAGTTGGGGACAGGGGCTACTACAATGAGCAGTTCTTC. It translates to CASSLVGDRGYYNEQFF.

This clonotype was seen only a few times. J is TRBJ2-7 and V is TRBV5-1, with a possible D match to TRBD2 (6 bases). V lost 6 bases to trimming and J lost 2 bases, with 12 bases between them. In germline, CDR1 is SGHRS, CDR2 YFSETQ. CDR3 length: 13 residues. CDR3 nucleotide sequence: TGCGCCAGCAAGGAGTCGGGGGCCTACGAGCAGTACTTC. Its protein product is CASKESGAYEQYF. Based on the CDR3 plus reference TRBV5-1 and TRBJ2-7, the full variable domain is KAGVTQTPRYLIKTRGQQVTLSCSPISGHRSVSWYQQTPGQGLQFLFEYFSETQRNKGNFPGRFSGRQFSNSRSEMNVSTLELGDSALYLCASKESGAYEQYFGPGTRLTVT.

This clonotype was detected many times. This sequence joins TRBV20-1 and TRBJ2-7; 8 bases line up with TRBD1. The CDR3 is made up of 16 amino acids. The V gene's germline CDR1 is DFQATT and CDR2 SNEGSKA (reference sequence). With 8 bases clipped from V and 1 base from J, the junction kept 16 bases outside the gene matches. DNA of the CDR3: TGCAGTACCGCCGCCGGGACAGGCATAATGTCCTACGAGCAGTACTTC. Residues: CSTAAGTGIMSYEQYF.